The rows below give T cell receptor beta chains drawn from one sample of a study of early T cells in non-severe SARS-CoV-2 infection. TCRdb fed the 5' RACE reads into MiXCR, producing one record per CDR3 protein. This table has about 30,000 distinct CDR3 sequences, roughly 5.7% appearing once. Input material: whole blood. The origin of the receptors is an adult who was a healthcare worker with PCR-confirmed SARS-CoV-2 infection or an uninfected control (not recorded which). The CDR3 runs from the conserved cysteine through the conserved F or W. A D gene is named only where the DNA matches it firmly. Rows give clone size only sometimes, using once, few, many, or a class for an expanded clone.

J,D,size,V,CDR3,DNA
TRBJ2-7,TRBD1,few,TRBV15,CATSRGQEPYEQYF,TGTGCCACCAGCAGGGGACAGGAACCCTACGAGCAGTACTTC
TRBJ2-1,.,many,TRBV6-1,CASTRTLDGNEQFF,TGTGCCAGCACCCGGACCCTGGATGGTAATGAGCAGTTCTTC
TRBJ1-3,.,many,TRBV20-1,CSARRGGTTSGNTIYF,TGCAGTGCTAGGCGGGGGGGTACAACCTCTGGAAACACCATATATTTT
TRBJ1-4,.,many,TRBV7-9,CASSLDVRVATNEKLFF,TGTGCCAGCAGCTTGGATGTCAGGGTTGCAACTAATGAAAAACTGTTTTTT
TRBJ2-1,TRBD1,many,TRBV10-1,CASKAGQASNEQFF,TGCGCCAGCAAGGCGGGACAGGCCTCCAATGAGCAGTTCTTC
TRBJ1-1,.,many,TRBV6-1,CASSHPNTEAFF,TGTGCCAGCAGCCACCCGAATACTGAAGCTTTCTTT
TRBJ2-7,TRBD2,.,TRBV4-3,CASSYARGDSYEQYF,TGCGCCAGCAGCTACGCGCGGGGGGACTCCTACGAGCAGTACTTC
TRBJ1-5,TRBD1,.,TRBV3-1,CASSQSGGNQPQHF,TGTGCCAGCAGCCAATCAGGGGGGAATCAGCCCCAGCATTTT
TRBJ2-1,.,many,TRBV20-1,CSASRQNEQFF,TGCAGTGCTAGTAGACAGAATGAGCAGTTCTTC
TRBJ1-2,.,.,TRBV7-3,CASSLGGPGPAYGYTF,TGTGCCAGCAGCTTAGGGGGGCCAGGGCCCGCCTATGGCTACACCTTC
TRBJ1-4,.,many,TRBV28,CAITGTLNEKLFF,TGTGCCATCACCGGGACGTTGAATGAAAAACTGTTTTTT
TRBJ1-5,.,many,TRBV12-3/TRBV12-4,CASSWRGQPQHF,TGTGCCAGCAGTTGGAGAGGTCAGCCCCAGCATTTT
TRBJ2-3,.,.,TRBV12-3/TRBV12-4,CASSLSDTQYF,TGTGCCAGCAGTTTAAGCGATACGCAGTATTTT
TRBJ1-1,.,many,TRBV7-9,CASSLVTSRGEAFF,TGTGCCAGCAGCTTAGTAACCTCCAGGGGCGAAGCTTTCTTT
TRBJ1-1,.,many,TRBV11-2,CASSLMARVNTEAFF,TGTGCCAGCAGCTTAATGGCCAGGGTGAACACTGAAGCTTTCTTT
TRBJ2-7,TRBD1,few,TRBV20-1,CSASDRAHEQYF,TGCAGTGCATCCGACAGGGCCCACGAGCAGTACTTC
TRBJ1-2,TRBD1,.,TRBV13,CASSYRGRDYGYTF,TGTGCCAGCAGCTACAGGGGGAGAGACTATGGCTACACCTTC
TRBJ1-1,.,.,TRBV7-8,CASSIGGNIEAFF,TGTGCCAGCAGCATAGGCGGGAACATTGAAGCTTTCTTT
TRBJ2-5,.,many,TRBV5-6,CASSLISAAQETQYF,TGTGCCAGCAGCCTAATATCAGCGGCCCAAGAGACCCAGTACTTC
TRBJ2-7,.,many,TRBV6-1,CASSDRRAYEQYF,TGTGCCAGCAGTGATAGGAGGGCCTACGAGCAGTACTTC
TRBJ2-2,TRBD1,.,TRBV5-1,CASSLQGAQNTGELFF,TGCGCCAGCAGCCTCCAGGGGGCCCAGAACACCGGGGAGCTGTTTTTT
TRBJ1-5,.,many,TRBV28,CASSLGTTPSNQPQHF,TGTGCCAGCAGTCTAGGGACAACCCCTAGCAATCAGCCCCAGCATTTT
TRBJ1-2,TRBD1,many,TRBV4-2,CASSQEGDRAVPRAF,TGTGCCAGCAGCCAAGAGGGGGACAGGGCTGTCCCTCGAGCCTTC
TRBJ2-5,.,few,TRBV12-3/TRBV12-4,CASSSGWETQYF,TGTGCCAGCAGCTCTGGTTGGGAGACCCAGTACTTC
TRBJ2-2,.,many,TRBV9,CASSVDSWVITGELFF,TGTGCCAGCAGCGTCGACTCTTGGGTGATAACCGGGGAGCTGTTTTTT
TRBJ1-2,.,few,TRBV28,CASSLNPPTVYGYTF,TGTGCCAGCAGTCTAAACCCCCCGACAGTTTATGGCTACACCTTC
TRBJ2-2,.,few,TRBV20-1,CSARGGAGTGELFF,TGCAGTGCTAGAGGAGGGGCGGGCACCGGGGAGCTGTTTTTT
TRBJ1-4,.,many,TRBV23-1,CASSQQRQPDGTNEKLFF,TGCGCCAGCAGTCAACAGAGGCAGCCTGATGGGACTAATGAAAAACTGTTTTTT
TRBJ1-1,.,many,TRBV4-1,CASSPLAQGGTEAFF,TGCGCCAGCAGCCCCTTGGCACAGGGAGGAACTGAAGCTTTCTTT
TRBJ2-7,.,many,TRBV11-2,CASSSFDIPYF,TGTGCCAGCAGCTCATTCGACATTCCGTACTTC
TRBJ2-1,.,many,TRBV20-1,CSAMKGSLEQFF,TGCAGTGCTATGAAGGGGAGCCTGGAGCAGTTCTTC
TRBJ2-3,.,.,TRBV7-2,CASSLGTNLNTDTQYF,TGTGCCAGCAGCTTAGGGACAAACCTAAACACAGATACGCAGTATTTT
TRBJ1-1,.,many,TRBV6-5,CASSYSPHTEAFF,TGTGCCAGCAGTTACTCACCCCACACTGAAGCTTTCTTT
TRBJ2-5,.,.,TRBV24-1,CATSDLGQRGETQYF,TGTGCCACCAGTGATCTGGGACAGCGGGGGGAGACCCAGTACTTC
TRBJ2-1,TRBD2,.,TRBV18,CASSTAGTKGLAGERSSYNEQFF,TGTGCCAGCTCGACGGCCGGGACAAAGGGACTAGCGGGAGAGAGGAGCTCCTACAATGAGCAGTTCTTC
TRBJ2-2,.,.,TRBV12-3/TRBV12-4,CASSPTITRRGTGELFF,TGTGCCAGCAGTCCAACCATCACTAGAAGGGGCACCGGGGAGCTGTTTTTT
TRBJ1-2,TRBD1,many,TRBV20-1,CSVPRGQGDGYTF,TGCAGTGTCCCGAGGGGACAGGGGGATGGCTACACCTTC
TRBJ2-1,TRBD2,many,TRBV6-2/TRBV6-3,CASTEGGSGLADYNEQFF,TGTGCCAGCACTGAAGGGGGGTCGGGACTAGCGGACTACAATGAGCAGTTCTTC
TRBJ1-1,TRBD1,many,TRBV6-6,CASSYGTGFDAFF,TGTGCCAGCAGTTACGGGACAGGGTTTGACGCTTTCTTT
TRBJ2-5,.,many,TRBV11-2,CASSLVAGLETQYF,TGTGCCAGCAGCTTAGTCGCAGGGCTGGAGACCCAGTACTTC
TRBJ1-1,.,many,TRBV14,CASSHNAGAFF,TGTGCCAGCAGCCATAACGCCGGAGCTTTCTTT
TRBJ2-1,.,many,TRBV6-5,CASTRGGDRNEQFF,TGTGCCAGCACGAGGGGGGGGGATCGGAATGAGCAGTTCTTC
TRBJ2-2,TRBD2,many,TRBV30,CAWRRSGEETGELFF,TGTGCCTGGAGGCGTAGCGGGGAGGAAACCGGGGAGCTGTTTTTT
TRBJ2-3,.,few,TRBV20-1,CSARHREITDTQYF,TGCAGTGCTAGGCACAGAGAAATCACAGATACGCAGTATTTT
TRBJ1-1,.,many,TRBV29-1,CSVPGRLQAWNTEAFF,TGCAGCGTACCAGGTCGACTCCAAGCATGGAACACTGAAGCTTTCTTT
TRBJ1-2,TRBD1,many,TRBV7-9,CASTSWGAGGTEGYTF,TGTGCCAGCACCTCCTGGGGGGCAGGGGGAACGGAAGGCTACACCTTC
TRBJ2-2,TRBD1,many,TRBV6-5,CASRGQGDGELFF,TGTGCCAGCAGAGGACAGGGTGACGGGGAGCTGTTTTTT
TRBJ1-6,TRBD1,few,TRBV28,CASSWGQGRSPLHF,TGTGCCAGCAGTTGGGGACAGGGGCGTTCACCCCTCCACTTT
TRBJ1-5,.,few,TRBV11-2,CASSLERWRAQHF,TGTGCCAGCAGCTTAGAAAGGTGGAGGGCCCAGCATTTT
TRBJ1-2,.,many,TRBV7-9,CASSLVSGRNYGYTF,TGTGCCAGCAGCTTAGTATCAGGGCGGAACTATGGCTACACCTTC
TRBJ2-2,TRBD2,.,TRBV19,CATQQRGANTGELFF,TGTGCCACCCAGCAGCGGGGGGCGAACACCGGGGAGCTGTTTTTT
TRBJ2-5,TRBD1,few,TRBV30,CAWSVNRGRAETQYF,TGTGCCTGGAGTGTAAACAGGGGGCGAGCGGAGACCCAGTACTTC
TRBJ2-5,TRBD1,.,TRBV3-1,CASSPGGANLLEETQYF,TGTGCCAGCAGCCCAGGGGGCGCGAATCTATTGGAAGAGACCCAGTACTTC
TRBJ2-5,TRBD2,many,TRBV19,CASSRYLAGDGTQYF,TGTGCCAGTAGCCGCTACCTAGCGGGGGATGGGACCCAGTACTTC